The clone carrying this T cell receptor (beta chain) was detected ten times or more. Its matching antigen is unknown. This specimen belongs to a study of identical twins. General study findings and limits: Twin-shared out-of-frame alpha sequences were enriched for low generation probability. Insertions were fewer in abundant cord blood beta clonotypes, whereas memory repertoires showed none of this pattern. For zero-insertion analyses, partial confounding could come from invariant MAIT and iNKT cells.

The V and J ends lost 3 bases and 6 bases, in that order; junction bases with no gene match: 7. The CDR3 covers 15 residues. TCRdb fed the 5' RACE reads into MiXCR, producing one record per CDR3 protein. The repertoire holds 650,000 to 750,000 distinct CDR3 sequences, with less than 25% as singletons. The data were also submitted as part of a second study, on T cells expressing NK-cell markers. In that study: These clonotypes additionally ranked first within the CD3+CD56-NKG2C+ fraction of four donors.

The material sequenced was PBMCs. The rearrangement uses TRBV12-3 or TRBV12-4 and TRBJ2-1; 8 nucleotides match TRBD2. The TCR comes from a woman between 18 and 29 years old in good health. CDR3 residues: CASSFRGGIGNEQFF. The DNA for the CDR3 is TGTGCCAGCAGTTTTCGGGGGGGCATCGGCAATGAGCAGTTCTTC.